Below are 12 T cell receptor beta chains sequenced from a single sample in a study of T cells in Graves' hyperthyroidism and ophthalmopathy. Amplification of TCR beta CDR3 regions used RNA as the template. HTBI primers were employed in a first-round RT-PCR of the TCR CDR3. TCRdb reanalysed the multiplex PCR reads using MiXCR and keeps one entry per CDR3 protein. The table has under 800,000 distinct CDR3 sequences, 14% seen once. What was sequenced was blood. All receptors derive from a woman between 18 and 30 years old with Graves' hyperthyroidism.

This clonotype was recorded once. This rearrangement joins TRBV20-1 to TRBJ1-1; the D is unclear. The CDR3 totals 15 residues. Trimming left V 0 bases short and J 0 bases short, with 11 bases between. Germline CDR1 and CDR2: DFQATT and SNEGSKA (reference sequence). CDR3 DNA sequence: TGCAGTGCTAGAGAAGACGGCAGAATGAACACTGAAGCTTTCTTT. This encodes CSAREDGRMNTEAFF.

This clonotype was detected only a few times. This rearrangement joins TRBV25-1 to TRBJ1-1; D not resolved. Germline CDR1 MGHDK, CDR2 SYGVNS. V lost 6 bases and J 3 bases, leaving 11 bases between the germline ends. There are 13 residues in the CDR3. This CDR3 reads CASRRGFYTEAFF. For the CDR3, the DNA is TGTGCCAGCAGGAGAGGGTTTTACACTGAAGCTTTCTTT.

This clonotype has more than one count but fewer than ten. This chain connects TRBV7-3 to TRBJ2-1; D possibly corresponds to TRBD2 (6 bases). V was shortened by 0 bases and J by 1 base, with 16 bases between the two germline ends. CDR3 size: 18 residues. Germline V CDR1 and CDR2: SGHTA, FQGTGA. For the CDR3, the DNA is TGTGCCAGCAGCTTAACACCGTCGGCGGGATTATCCTACAATGAGCAGTTCTTC. Translation: CASSLTPSAGLSYNEQFF.

V and J are TRBV12-3 or TRBV12-4 and TRBJ2-5; possible D gene TRBD1, 6 bases. The CDR3 length is 12 residues. The V and J ends lost 6 bases and 9 bases respectively, with 14 bases between them. The DNA of the CDR3 is TGTGCCAGCAGCCTAAACAAGGGGGCCCAGTACTTC. This gives the protein CASSLNKGAQYF.

The rearrangement links TRBV24-1 to TRBJ1-3, with D unresolved. Trimming removed 0 bases at V and 0 bases at J, with 11 bases between. CDR1 is KGHDR, CDR2 SFDVKD, per germline. The CDR3 extends over 17 amino acids. CDR3: CATSDLPGGSSGNTIYF. The DNA of the CDR3 is TGTGCCACCAGTGATTTGCCCGGAGGGAGCTCTGGAAACACCATATATTTT.

This clonotype was counted between two and nine times. At one boundary the junction diverges from the germline segment, which might be a read error. The CDR3 sequence is CVSTLGQAKNIQYF. The CDR3 coding sequence is TGTGTCAGCACGCTCGGACAGGCCAAAAACATTCAGTACTTC. The chain uses TRBV2 and TRBJ2-4, with a possible D match to TRBD1 (6 bases). The CDR3 totals 14 residues. Germline V gene sequence: CDR1 SNHLY, CDR2 FYNNEI.

This clonotype was observed a handful of times. V is TRBV20-1 and J is TRBJ2-7; D is undetermined. In germline, CDR1 is DFQATT, CDR2 SNEGSKA (reference sequence). The CDR3 sequence is 11 residues long. The V and J ends lost 5 bases and 2 bases respectively, with 7 bases between them. The CDR3 region is CSAGRAYEQYF. In DNA form, the CDR3 reads TGCAGTGCTGGCCGGGCCTACGAGCAGTACTTC.

This clonotype was seen many times. This rearrangement joins TRBV2 to TRBJ2-7; D is unclear. The germline V gene encodes CDR1 SNHLY and CDR2 FYNNEI. The CDR3 spans 14 residues. Between the trimmed V and J ends, which lost 7 bases and 4 bases, there was a span of 17 bases. CDR3 in DNA: TGTGCCAGCACCCGACCTAGTATCTCATACGAGCAGTACTTC. Its translation is CASTRPSISYEQYF.

The rearrangement uses TRBV29-1 and TRBJ1-1; D not resolved. CDR1 is SQVTM, CDR2 ANQGSEA, per germline. The CDR3 is 8 amino acids. The V gene lost 6 bases and the J gene lost 10 bases, with 6 bases spanning the gap. In DNA, the CDR3 is TGCAGCGTCGGGGTAGCTTTCTTT. Protein: CSVGVAFF.

This clonotype has a handful of counts. The J gene is TRBJ2-3, the V gene TRBV24-1; D is undetermined. The ends were cut back, 3 bases at V and 2 bases at J, with 14 bases in the middle. In germline, CDR1 is KGHDR, CDR2 SFDVKD. This CDR3 has 16 residues. In DNA form, the CDR3 reads TGTGCCACCAGTGATCCCTTTCTAGTGAACACAGATACGCAGTATTTT. Amino acids: CATSDPFLVNTDTQYF.

This clonotype was counted ten times or more. The rearrangement uses TRBV15 and TRBJ2-1; tentative D call: TRBD2 (5 bases). The V and J ends lost 1 base and 4 bases respectively, with 5 bases between them. The germline gives CDR1 LNHNV, CDR2 YYDKDF (reference sequence). There are 13 residues in the CDR3. This CDR3 is CATSRGGYNEQFF. In DNA, the CDR3 is TGTGCCACCAGCAGAGGAGGGTACAATGAGCAGTTCTTC.

The table lists this clonotype with many counts. This chain uses TRBV7-9 with TRBJ2-2; 8 bases line up with TRBD2. CDR3 length equals 18 residues. Germline trimming cut 5 bases from V and 0 bases from J; bases unmatched to any gene: 11. CDR1 and CDR2 from the germline V gene are SEHNR and FQNEAQ (reference sequence). CDR3 in DNA: TGTGCCAGCAGCGTCACCCCCGGGACTAGGGCGAACACCGGGGAGCTGTTTTTT. Protein sequence: CASSVTPGTRANTGELFF.